This TCR beta chain was captured by sequencing in a study of T cell changes during pregnancy in multiple sclerosis. Trimming removed 4 bases at V and 4 bases at J, with 14 bases between. The CDR3 length is 14 residues. Germline CDR1 is SGHVS and CDR2 is FNYEAQ. TCRdb's table, derived via immunoSEQ multiplex PCR, lists solely in-frame clones and lacks some. The data show approximately 65,000 clones, with approximately 92% seen just once and under 3.5% held by the top ten. The specimen comprised CD8+ T cells from peripheral blood mononuclear cells, sampled in the third trimester of pregnancy. The chain recombines TRBV7-6 with TRBJ2-7, with D possibly TRBD1 on 6 matching bases. This TCR came from a female donor in good health, enrolled as a control in a pregnancy study. The CDR3 DNA follows: TGTGCCAGCAGCTCAAATACGGACAGATACGAGCAGTACTTC. Residues: CASSSNTDRYEQYF.